The TCR beta chain described here comes from a study of beta chain features in type 1 diabetes. Expressed TCRB transcripts got sequenced, as all isolated RNA was reverse transcribed. Only in-frame clones appear in the TCRdb table, and some are missing; sequencing was by immunoSEQ multiplex PCR. The sample yields about 150,000 clones, 11% seen once. The sequenced sample consisted of central memory CD4+ T cells from blood. The TCR originated in a man younger than 35 in good health.

The CDR3 sequence: CSVGTAVNYGYTF. The CDR3 DNA reads TGCAGCGTCGGGACAGCTGTTAACTATGGCTACACCTTC. J is TRBJ1-2 and V is TRBV29-1; 7 bases align to TRBD1. The J segment lost 1 base and the V segment lost 6 bases, leaving 5 bases of the junction unmatched. Looked up from germline, CDR1 is SQVTM and CDR2 is ANQGSEA. This CDR3 has 13 amino acids.